This T cell receptor beta chain was found in a study of T cell responses to AZD1222 COVID-19 vaccine. Findings and caveats of the study: Repertoire samples came only from after the peak T cell response. Donors were largely white British and mainly female; clonal diversity was possibly underestimated. Within unmutated variant regions lay the reported targets of nearly half of spike-specific TCRs.

V shed 10 bases, J shed 7 bases, and the junction held 8 bases outside the gene matches. This CDR3 contains 14 residues. CDR1 is MNHEY and CDR2 is SMNVEV in the germline V gene (reference sequence). Both about-4-week and about-12-week second-dose recipients were combined. Using immunoSEQ multiplex PCR, the repertoire was profiled, and TCRdb retains in-frame clones only, with some absent. In the table there are 180,000 or so clones, around 90% of which are singletons. About this clone: As yet, its antigen is unknown.

The sequencing here drew on peripheral blood, taken 28 days after the second AZD1222 dose. This chain connects TRBV27 to TRBJ1-6; the match to TRBD1 covers 9 bases. The TCR comes from an adult who received the AZD1222 COVID-19 vaccine. As DNA, the CDR3 is TGTGCCACTGGCGACAGGGGGTTCAATTCACCCCTCCACTTT. Encoded protein: CATGDRGFNSPLHF.